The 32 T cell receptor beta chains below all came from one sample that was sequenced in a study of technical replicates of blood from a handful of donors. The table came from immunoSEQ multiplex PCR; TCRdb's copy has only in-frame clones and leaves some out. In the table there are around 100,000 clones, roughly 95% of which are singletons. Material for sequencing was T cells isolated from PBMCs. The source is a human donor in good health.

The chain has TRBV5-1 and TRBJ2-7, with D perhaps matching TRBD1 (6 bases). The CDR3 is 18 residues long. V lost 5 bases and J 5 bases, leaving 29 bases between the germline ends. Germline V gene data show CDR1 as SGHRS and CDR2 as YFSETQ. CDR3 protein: CASSPFNPRGGQSDEQYF. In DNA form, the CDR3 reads TGCGCCAGCAGTCCCTTCAACCCCAGGGGCGGACAGTCGGACGAGCAGTACTTC.

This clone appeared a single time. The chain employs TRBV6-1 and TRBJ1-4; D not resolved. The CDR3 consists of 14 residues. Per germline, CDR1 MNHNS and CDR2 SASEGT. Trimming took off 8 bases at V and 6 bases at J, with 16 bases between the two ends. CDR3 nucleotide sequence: TGTGCCAGCCACGGGATCCTGTTTTATGAAAAACTGTTTTTT. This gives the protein CASHGILFYEKLFF.

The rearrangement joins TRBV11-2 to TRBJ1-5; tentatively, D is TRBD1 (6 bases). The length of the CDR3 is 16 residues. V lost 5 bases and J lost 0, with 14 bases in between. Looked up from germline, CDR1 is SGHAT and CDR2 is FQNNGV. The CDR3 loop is CASSDGTPYSNQPQHF. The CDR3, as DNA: TGTGCCAGCAGCGATGGGACACCCTATAGCAATCAGCCCCAGCATTTT.

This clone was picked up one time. CDR3 sequence (DNA): TGTGCCAGCTCACCACCCGAGGCAGGGTCATGGTGTGAAAAACTGTTTTTT. It translates to CASSPPEAGSWCEKLFF. V and J are TRBV18 and TRBJ1-4; D might be TRBD1 (5 bases). Between the trimmed V and J ends, which lost 0 bases and 7 bases, there was a span of 18 bases. Germline V gene sequence: CDR1 KGHSH, CDR2 LQKENI. The CDR3 is made up of 17 amino acids. Full variable domain (remainder filled in from reference TRBV18 and TRBJ1-4): NAGVMQNPRHLVRRRGQEARLRCSPMKGHSHVYWYRQLPEEGLKFMVYLQKENIIDESGMPKERFSAEFPKEGPSILRIQQVVRGDSAAYFCASSPPEAGSWCEKLFFGSGTQLSVL.

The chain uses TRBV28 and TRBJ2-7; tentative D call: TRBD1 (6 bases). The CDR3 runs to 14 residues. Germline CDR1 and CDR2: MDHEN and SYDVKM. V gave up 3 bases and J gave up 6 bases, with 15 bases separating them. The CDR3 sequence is CASSFRGGDGEQYF. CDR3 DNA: TGTGCCAGCAGTTTCAGGGGCGGCGACGGCGAGCAGTACTTC.

Here the CDR3 reads CASSNDRAGEQFF. DNA of the CDR3: TGTGCCAGCAGTAATGACAGGGCGGGAGAGCAGTTCTTC. The rearrangement uses TRBV6-5 and TRBJ2-1; a weak D match, TRBD1 (7 bases). The CDR3 spans 13 residues. Trimming cost V 5 bases and J 10 bases, with 15 bases left between them. Germline-derived CDR1 and CDR2 are MNHEY and SVGAGI.

The CDR3 sequence: CASSLVGTGPAYEQYF. CDR3 nucleotides: TGTGCCAGCAGCTTAGTCGGGACAGGGCCAGCCTACGAGCAGTACTTC. The chain uses TRBV7-2 and TRBJ2-7; TRBD1 matches at 9 bases. CDR1 is SGHTA, CDR2 FQGNSA, per germline. V lost 1 base, J lost 2 bases, and 6 bases stayed unmatched. The CDR3 length is 16 residues.

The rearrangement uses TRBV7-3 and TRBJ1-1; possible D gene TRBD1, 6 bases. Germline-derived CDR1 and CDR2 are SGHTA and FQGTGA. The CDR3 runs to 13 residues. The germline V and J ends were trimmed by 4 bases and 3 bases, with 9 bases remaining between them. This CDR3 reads CASSSQGYTEAFF. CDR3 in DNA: TGTGCCAGCAGCTCACAGGGCTACACTGAAGCTTTCTTT.

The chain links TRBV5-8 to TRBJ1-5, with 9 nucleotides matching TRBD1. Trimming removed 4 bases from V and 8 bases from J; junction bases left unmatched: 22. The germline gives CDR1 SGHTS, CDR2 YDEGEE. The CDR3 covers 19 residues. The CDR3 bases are TGTGCCAGCAGCGCCATGGGACAGGGCGGAGGGTATCTTTTTAAGCCCCAGCATTTT. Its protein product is CASSAMGQGGGYLFKPQHF.

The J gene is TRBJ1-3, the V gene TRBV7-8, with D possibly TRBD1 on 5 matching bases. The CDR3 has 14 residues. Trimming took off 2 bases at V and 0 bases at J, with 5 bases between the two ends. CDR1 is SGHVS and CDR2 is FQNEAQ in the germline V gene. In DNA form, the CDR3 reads TGTGCCAGCAGCTTACAGGGCTCTGGAAACACCATATATTTT. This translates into CASSLQGSGNTIYF.

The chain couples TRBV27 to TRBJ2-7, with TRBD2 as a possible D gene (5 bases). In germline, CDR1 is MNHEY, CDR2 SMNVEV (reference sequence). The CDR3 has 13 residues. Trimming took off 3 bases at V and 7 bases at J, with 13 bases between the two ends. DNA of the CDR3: TGTGCCAGCAGTTTCGCGGGTTTTCAGGAGCAGTACTTC. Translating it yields CASSFAGFQEQYF.

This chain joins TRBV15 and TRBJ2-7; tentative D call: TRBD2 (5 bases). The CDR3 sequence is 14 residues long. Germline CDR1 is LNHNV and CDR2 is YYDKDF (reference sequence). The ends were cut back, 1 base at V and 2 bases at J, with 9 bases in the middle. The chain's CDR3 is CATSRVANTYEQYF. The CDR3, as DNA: TGTGCCACCAGCAGAGTAGCGAATACCTACGAGCAGTACTTC.

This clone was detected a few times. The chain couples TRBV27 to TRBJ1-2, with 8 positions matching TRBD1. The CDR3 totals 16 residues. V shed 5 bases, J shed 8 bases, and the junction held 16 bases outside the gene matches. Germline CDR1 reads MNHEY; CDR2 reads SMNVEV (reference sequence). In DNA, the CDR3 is TGTGCCAGCAGTCACACCGGACAGGGACTTATAAGAGGCTACACCTTC. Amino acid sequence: CASSHTGQGLIRGYTF.

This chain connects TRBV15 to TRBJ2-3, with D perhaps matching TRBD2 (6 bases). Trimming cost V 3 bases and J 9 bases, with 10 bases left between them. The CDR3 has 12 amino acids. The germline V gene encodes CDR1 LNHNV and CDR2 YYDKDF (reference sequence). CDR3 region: CATSSTAGTQYF. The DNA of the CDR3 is TGTGCCACCAGCAGCACGGCGGGGACGCAGTATTTT. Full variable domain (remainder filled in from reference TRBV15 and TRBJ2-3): DAMVIQNPRYQVTQFGKPVTLSCSQTLNHNVMYWYQQKSSQAPKLLFHYYDKDFNNEADTPDNFQSRRPNTSFCFLDIRSPGLGDTAMYLCATSSTAGTQYFGPGTRLTVL.

The CDR3 sequence is CASSLGPSSQRSLNIQYF. The CDR3 DNA sequence: TGTGCCAGCAGCTTAGGCCCCAGCTCCCAGAGGTCCTTGAACATTCAGTACTTC. The genes are TRBV11-2 and TRBJ2-4; D ambiguous. The CDR3 has 18 residues. Trimming took 1 base from V and 7 from J, leaving 23 bases between them. CDR1 and CDR2 (germline): SGHAT, FQNNGV.

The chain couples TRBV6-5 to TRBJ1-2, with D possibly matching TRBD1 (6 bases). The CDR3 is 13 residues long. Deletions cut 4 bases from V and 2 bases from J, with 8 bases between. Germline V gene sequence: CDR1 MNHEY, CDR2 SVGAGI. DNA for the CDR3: TGTGCCAGCAGTTGCCAGGGGAACTATGGCTACACCTTC. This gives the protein CASSCQGNYGYTF.

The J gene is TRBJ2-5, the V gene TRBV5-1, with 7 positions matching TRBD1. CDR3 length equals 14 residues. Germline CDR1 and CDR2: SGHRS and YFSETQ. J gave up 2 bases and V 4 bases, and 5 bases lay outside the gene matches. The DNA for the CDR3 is TGCGCCAGCAGCGCCGGGACAGAACAAGAGACCCAGTACTTC. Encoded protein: CASSAGTEQETQYF.

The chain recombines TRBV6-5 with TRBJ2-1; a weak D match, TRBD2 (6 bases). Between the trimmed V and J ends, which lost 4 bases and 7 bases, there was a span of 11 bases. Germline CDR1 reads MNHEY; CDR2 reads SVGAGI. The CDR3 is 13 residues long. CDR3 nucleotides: TGTGCCAGCAGTTGGGGGACTGTGAATGAGCAGTTCTTC. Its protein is CASSWGTVNEQFF.

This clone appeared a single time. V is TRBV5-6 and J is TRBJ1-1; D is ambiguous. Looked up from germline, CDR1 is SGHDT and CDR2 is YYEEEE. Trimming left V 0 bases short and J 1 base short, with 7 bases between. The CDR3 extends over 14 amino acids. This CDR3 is CASSLDTWNTEAFF. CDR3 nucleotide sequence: TGTGCCAGCAGCTTGGACACCTGGAACACTGAAGCTTTCTTT.

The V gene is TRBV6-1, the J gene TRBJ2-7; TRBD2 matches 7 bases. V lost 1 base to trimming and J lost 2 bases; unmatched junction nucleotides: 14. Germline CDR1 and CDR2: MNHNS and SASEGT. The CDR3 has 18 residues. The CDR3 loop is CASSEVIFGGVRAYEQYF. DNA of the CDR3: TGTGCCAGCAGTGAAGTAATTTTTGGGGGGGTGAGGGCCTACGAGCAGTACTTC.

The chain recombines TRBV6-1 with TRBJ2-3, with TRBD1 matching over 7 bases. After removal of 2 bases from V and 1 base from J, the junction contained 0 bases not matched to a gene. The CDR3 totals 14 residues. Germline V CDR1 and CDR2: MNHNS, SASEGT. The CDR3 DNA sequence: TGTGCCAGCAGTGAAACAGGGGGCACAGATACGCAGTATTTT. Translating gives CASSETGGTDTQYF.

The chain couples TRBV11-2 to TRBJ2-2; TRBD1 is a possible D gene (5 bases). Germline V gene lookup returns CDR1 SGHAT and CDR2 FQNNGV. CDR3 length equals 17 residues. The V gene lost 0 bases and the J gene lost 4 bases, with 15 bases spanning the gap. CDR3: CASSLEVGVRGTGELFF. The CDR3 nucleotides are TGTGCCAGCAGCTTAGAGGTCGGTGTAAGGGGCACCGGGGAGCTGTTTTTT.

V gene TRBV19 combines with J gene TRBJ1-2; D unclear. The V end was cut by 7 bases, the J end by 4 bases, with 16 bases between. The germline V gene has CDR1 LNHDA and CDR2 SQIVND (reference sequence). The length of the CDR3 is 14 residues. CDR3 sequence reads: CASMRSVDFYGYTF. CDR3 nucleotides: TGTGCCAGTATGAGGTCGGTGGACTTCTATGGCTACACCTTC.

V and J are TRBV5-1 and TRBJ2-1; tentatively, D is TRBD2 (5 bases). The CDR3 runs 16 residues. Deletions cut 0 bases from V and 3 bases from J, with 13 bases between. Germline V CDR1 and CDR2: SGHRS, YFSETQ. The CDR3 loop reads CASSLDGRAFYNEQFF. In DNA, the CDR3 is TGCGCCAGCAGCTTGGACGGGCGGGCGTTCTACAATGAGCAGTTCTTC.

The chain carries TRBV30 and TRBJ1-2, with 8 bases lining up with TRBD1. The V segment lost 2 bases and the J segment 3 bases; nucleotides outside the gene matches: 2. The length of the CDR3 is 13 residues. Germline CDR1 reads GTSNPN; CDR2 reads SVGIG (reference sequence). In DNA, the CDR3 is TGTGCCTGGAGTCCAGGGGGCGACTATGGCTACACCTTC. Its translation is CAWSPGGDYGYTF.

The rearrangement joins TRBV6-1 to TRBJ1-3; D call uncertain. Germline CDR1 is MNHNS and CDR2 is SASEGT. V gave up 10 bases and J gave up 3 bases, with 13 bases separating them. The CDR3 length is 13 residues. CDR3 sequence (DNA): TGTGCCATCGCAGCGGTCGATGGAAACACCATATATTTT. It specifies CAIAAVDGNTIYF.

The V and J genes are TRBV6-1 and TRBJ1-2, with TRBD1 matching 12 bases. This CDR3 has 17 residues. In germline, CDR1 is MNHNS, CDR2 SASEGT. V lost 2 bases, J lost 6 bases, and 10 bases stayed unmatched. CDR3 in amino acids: CASSEIRTGQGANGYTF. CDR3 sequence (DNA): TGTGCCAGCAGTGAAATACGGACGGGACAGGGGGCGAATGGCTACACCTTC.

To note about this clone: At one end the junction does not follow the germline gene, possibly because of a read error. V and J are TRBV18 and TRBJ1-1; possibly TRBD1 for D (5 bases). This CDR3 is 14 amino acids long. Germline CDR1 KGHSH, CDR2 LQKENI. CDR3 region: CASSTSGGNNEAFF. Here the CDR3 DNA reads TGTGCCAGCTCAACCTCCGGGGGAAACAATGAAGCTTTCTTT.

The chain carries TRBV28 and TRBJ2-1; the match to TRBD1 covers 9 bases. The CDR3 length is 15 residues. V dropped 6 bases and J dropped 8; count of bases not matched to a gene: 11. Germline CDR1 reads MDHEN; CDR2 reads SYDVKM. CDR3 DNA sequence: TGTGCCAGCAGCCCAACAGGGGGCACGAGGGATGAGCAGTTCTTC. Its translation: CASSPTGGTRDEQFF.

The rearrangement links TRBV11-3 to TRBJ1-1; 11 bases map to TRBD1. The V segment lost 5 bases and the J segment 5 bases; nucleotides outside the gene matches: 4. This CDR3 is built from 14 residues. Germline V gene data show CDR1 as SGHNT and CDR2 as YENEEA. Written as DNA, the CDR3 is TGTGCCAGCAGCCCCCGGGACAGGGGGACTGAAGCTTTCTTT. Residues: CASSPRDRGTEAFF.

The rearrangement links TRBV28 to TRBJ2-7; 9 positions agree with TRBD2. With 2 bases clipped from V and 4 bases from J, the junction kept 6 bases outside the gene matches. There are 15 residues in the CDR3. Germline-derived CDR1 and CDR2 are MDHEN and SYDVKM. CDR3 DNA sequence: TGTGCCAGCAGTTTAGGGCGGGGGGGCAGTTACGAGCAGTACTTC. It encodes CASSLGRGGSYEQYF.

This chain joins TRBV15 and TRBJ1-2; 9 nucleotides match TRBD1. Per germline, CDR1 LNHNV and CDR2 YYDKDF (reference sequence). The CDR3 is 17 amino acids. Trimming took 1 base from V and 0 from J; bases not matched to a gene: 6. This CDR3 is CATSRVGTGTANYGYTF. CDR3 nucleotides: TGTGCCACCAGCAGAGTAGGGACAGGGACTGCTAACTATGGCTACACCTTC.